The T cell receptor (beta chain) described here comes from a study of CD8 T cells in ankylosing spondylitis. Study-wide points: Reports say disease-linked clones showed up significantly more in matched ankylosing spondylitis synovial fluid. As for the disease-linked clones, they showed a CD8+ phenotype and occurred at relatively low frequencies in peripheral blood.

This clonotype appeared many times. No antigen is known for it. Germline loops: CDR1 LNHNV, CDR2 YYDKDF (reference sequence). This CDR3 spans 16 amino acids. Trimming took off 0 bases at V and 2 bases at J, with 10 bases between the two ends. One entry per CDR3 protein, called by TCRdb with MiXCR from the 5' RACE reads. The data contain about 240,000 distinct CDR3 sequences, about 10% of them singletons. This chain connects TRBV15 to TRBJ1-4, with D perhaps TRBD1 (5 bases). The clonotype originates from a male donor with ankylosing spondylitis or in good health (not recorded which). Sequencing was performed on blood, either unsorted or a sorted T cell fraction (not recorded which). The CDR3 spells CATSRELTATNEKLFF. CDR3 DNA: TGTGCCACCAGCAGAGAGCTGACAGCGACTAATGAAAAACTGTTTTTT. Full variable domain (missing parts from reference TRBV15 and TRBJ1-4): DAMVIQNPRYQVTQFGKPVTLSCSQTLNHNVMYWYQQKSSQAPKLLFHYYDKDFNNEADTPDNFQSRRPNTSFCFLDIRSPGLGDTAMYLCATSRELTATNEKLFFGSGTQLSVL.